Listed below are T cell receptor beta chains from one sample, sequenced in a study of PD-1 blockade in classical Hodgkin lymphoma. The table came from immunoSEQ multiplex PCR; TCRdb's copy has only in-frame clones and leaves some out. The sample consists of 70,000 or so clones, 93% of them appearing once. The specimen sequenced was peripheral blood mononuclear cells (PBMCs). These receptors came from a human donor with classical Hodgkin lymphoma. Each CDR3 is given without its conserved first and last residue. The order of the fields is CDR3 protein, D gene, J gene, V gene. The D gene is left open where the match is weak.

CDR3 protein: ASRSPPQVGYNEQF
D gene: -
J gene: TRBJ2-1
V gene: TRBV27

CDR3 protein: ASSSYDHNYGYT
D gene: -
J gene: TRBJ1-2
V gene: TRBV28

CDR3 protein: ASSSPVGAETQY
D gene: -
J gene: TRBJ2-5
V gene: TRBV5-1

CDR3 protein: ASTYSGGVETQY
D gene: TRBD2
J gene: TRBJ2-5
V gene: TRBV5-1

CDR3 protein: ASSSLRVNYGYT
D gene: -
J gene: TRBJ1-2
V gene: TRBV28

CDR3 protein: ASSSTGSGYT
D gene: TRBD1
J gene: TRBJ1-2
V gene: TRBV11-2

CDR3 protein: ASSRRLAGFGGELF
D gene: TRBD2
J gene: TRBJ2-2
V gene: TRBV7-8

CDR3 protein: ASSTDASGTGYVNEQF
D gene: TRBD1
J gene: TRBJ2-1
V gene: TRBV5-1

CDR3 protein: ASGLGFGQDNQPQH
D gene: TRBD1
J gene: TRBJ1-5
V gene: TRBV12-5

CDR3 protein: ASSKGGQRIYNSPLH
D gene: TRBD1
J gene: TRBJ1-6
V gene: TRBV14

CDR3 protein: ASSSGSSGANVLT
D gene: -
J gene: TRBJ2-6
V gene: TRBV2

CDR3 protein: ASMSSHTEAF
D gene: -
J gene: TRBJ1-1
V gene: TRBV10-1

CDR3 protein: ASSQGAVVEAF
D gene: -
J gene: TRBJ1-1
V gene: TRBV14

CDR3 protein: ASSPPYRTGRLANYGYT
D gene: TRBD1
J gene: TRBJ1-2
V gene: TRBV19

CDR3 protein: ASRRQGLGNYGYT
D gene: -
J gene: TRBJ1-2
V gene: TRBV6-5

CDR3 protein: ASSPGVYYGYT
D gene: -
J gene: TRBJ1-2
V gene: TRBV28

CDR3 protein: ASRPVLAGAVF
D gene: TRBD2
J gene: TRBJ2-1
V gene: TRBV2

CDR3 protein: ASSSTKGEQY
D gene: -
J gene: TRBJ2-7
V gene: TRBV28

CDR3 protein: ASSFQVRDEQF
D gene: -
J gene: TRBJ2-1
V gene: TRBV28

CDR3 protein: ASSGVHYGYT
D gene: -
J gene: TRBJ1-2
V gene: TRBV6-1

CDR3 protein: ASSLSAGRYYEQY
D gene: -
J gene: TRBJ2-7
V gene: TRBV27

CDR3 protein: ASSSGQGSATDTQY
D gene: TRBD1
J gene: TRBJ2-3
V gene: TRBV7-3

CDR3 protein: ASSLTGTSTEAF
D gene: -
J gene: TRBJ1-1
V gene: TRBV5-1

CDR3 protein: ASSPGDLGRVKLF
D gene: -
J gene: TRBJ1-4
V gene: TRBV28

CDR3 protein: ASSYPGQSYGYT
D gene: TRBD1
J gene: TRBJ1-2
V gene: TRBV6-6

CDR3 protein: ASSYSASGGSEQY
D gene: TRBD2
J gene: TRBJ2-7
V gene: TRBV6-5

CDR3 protein: ASSPGTSGYYNEQF
D gene: TRBD2
J gene: TRBJ2-1
V gene: TRBV5-4

CDR3 protein: ASSLGGMVKNIQY
D gene: -
J gene: TRBJ2-4
V gene: TRBV5-1

CDR3 protein: ASSQNQGYDYGYT
D gene: -
J gene: TRBJ1-2
V gene: TRBV7-9

CDR3 protein: ASSPSGGANEKLF
D gene: -
J gene: TRBJ1-4
V gene: TRBV7-3

CDR3 protein: ASRWPGELF
D gene: -
J gene: TRBJ2-2
V gene: TRBV6-1